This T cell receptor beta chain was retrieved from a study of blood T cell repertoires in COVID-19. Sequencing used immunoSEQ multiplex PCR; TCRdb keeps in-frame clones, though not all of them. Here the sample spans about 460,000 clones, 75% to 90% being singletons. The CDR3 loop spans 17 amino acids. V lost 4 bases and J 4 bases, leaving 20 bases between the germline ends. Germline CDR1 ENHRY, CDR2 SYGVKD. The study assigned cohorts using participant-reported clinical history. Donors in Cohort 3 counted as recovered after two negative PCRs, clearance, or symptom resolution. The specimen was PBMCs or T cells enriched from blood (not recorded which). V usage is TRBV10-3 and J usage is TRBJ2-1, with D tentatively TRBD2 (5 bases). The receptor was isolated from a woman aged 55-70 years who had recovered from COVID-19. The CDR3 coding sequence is TGTGCCATCAGTGGTAATAAGGAGGCCCCTGGGTACAATGAGCAGTTCTTC. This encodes CAISGNKEAPGYNEQFF.